The 20 T cell receptor beta chains listed next were all sequenced from one sample in a study of T cell repertoires in cytomegalovirus infection. From the reads, TCRdb called clonotypes with MiXCR, one entry per CDR3 protein. The table records about half a million distinct CDR3 sequences, 33% of them present only once. The antigens of these receptors remain unknown. The sample was cultured PBMCs, taken from culture after CMV antigen stimulation. These receptors originate from a human donor in good health (CMV status not recorded). Some clones in this sample may be carry-over from other donors' samples.

The chain is built from TRBV18 and TRBJ1-1; 9 bases are a match to TRBD1. The ends lost 4 bases at V and 7 bases at J; junction bases unmatched: 10. This CDR3 has 15 amino acids. Per germline, CDR1 KGHSH and CDR2 LQKENI. CDR3 in amino acids: CASSRPTGGYNEAFF. The CDR3 DNA sequence: TGTGCCAGCTCACGACCGACAGGGGGGTACAATGAAGCTTTCTTT. The complete variable domain, with remaining parts taken from reference TRBV18 and TRBJ1-1, reads NAGVMQNPRHLVRRRGQEARLRCSPMKGHSHVYWYRQLPEEGLKFMVYLQKENIIDESGMPKERFSAEFPKEGPSILRIQQVVRGDSAAYFCASSRPTGGYNEAFFGQGTRLTVV.

The V and J genes are TRBV10-3 and TRBJ2-1; 11 nucleotides line up with TRBD2. This CDR3 has 13 residues. Germline V lookup: CDR1 ENHRY, CDR2 SYGVKD. J was trimmed by 9 bases and V by 6 bases; bases with no gene match: 4. CDR3 loop: CAIRLAGAGEQFF. The CDR3 DNA follows: TGTGCCATCAGACTAGCGGGAGCCGGTGAGCAGTTCTTC.

The chain combines TRBV15 with TRBJ2-1; D is uncertain. Germline V CDR1 and CDR2: LNHNV, YYDKDF (reference sequence). V gave up 0 bases and J gave up 8 bases, with 5 bases separating them. CDR3 length equals 12 residues. The CDR3 nucleotides are TGTGCCACCAGCAGAGATTGGCATGAGCAGTTCTTC. Translating gives CATSRDWHEQFF.

The chain has TRBV28 and TRBJ2-7; 8 positions match TRBD2. This CDR3 spans 14 amino acids. V lost 4 bases to trimming and J lost 4 bases; unmatched junction nucleotides: 6. From germline, CDR1 is MDHEN and CDR2 SYDVKM. The CDR3 is CASSSLAGKYEQYF. Here the CDR3 DNA reads TGTGCCAGCAGTTCCTTAGCGGGAAAGTACGAGCAGTACTTC.

The chain has TRBV12-5 and TRBJ1-1, with D maybe TRBD1 (6 bases). In germline, CDR1 is LGHNT, CDR2 FRNRAP. The CDR3 loop spans 13 amino acids. Trimming removed 5 bases at V and 6 bases at J, with 13 bases between. The CDR3 coding sequence is TGTGCTAGTGGTCATAAGGGGGGCGCTGAAGCTTTCTTT. Residues: CASGHKGGAEAFF.

The gene calls are TRBV6-5 and TRBJ2-7; the match to TRBD2 covers 9 bases. This CDR3 comprises 16 residues. CDR1 is MNHEY and CDR2 is SVGAGI in the germline V gene. The V segment lost 0 bases and the J segment 2 bases; nucleotides outside the gene matches: 5. The CDR3 DNA follows: TGTGCCAGCAGTTACTCGGTTGCGGGAGGGCCCTACGAGCAGTACTTC. Its translation: CASSYSVAGGPYEQYF.

This clonotype was counted only a few times. The chain recombines TRBV6-2 or TRBV6-3 with TRBJ1-5; 8 bases map to TRBD1. Germline V gene sequence: CDR1 MNHEY, CDR2 SVGEGT. V lost 6 bases to trimming and J lost 6 bases; unmatched junction nucleotides: 7. The CDR3 extends over 14 amino acids. CDR3 sequence (DNA): TGTGCCAGCAGAACGGACAGGGCGGGTCAGCCCCAGCATTTT. It specifies CASRTDRAGQPQHF.

In its sample, this clonotype was seen many times. The V gene is TRBV7-6, the J gene TRBJ1-3; D uncertain. Germline V gene data show CDR1 as SGHVS and CDR2 as FNYEAQ. The ends were cut back, 1 base at V and 4 bases at J, with 11 bases in the middle. The CDR3 has 15 residues. The CDR3 loop is CASSLEWDNGNTIYF. CDR3 DNA: TGTGCCAGCAGCTTAGAATGGGATAACGGAAACACCATATATTTT.

V is TRBV19 and J is TRBJ1-1, with no clear D. The CDR3 is 14 amino acids. The V gene lost 1 base and the J gene lost 6 bases, with 12 bases spanning the gap. Germline CDR1 LNHDA, CDR2 SQIVND (reference sequence). CDR3 protein: CASSIASVNPEAFF. CDR3 coding DNA: TGTGCCAGTAGTATAGCCTCCGTCAACCCTGAAGCTTTCTTT.

This clonotype was seen a few times. V is TRBV11-1 and J is TRBJ2-7; no firm D call. V lost 3 bases, J lost 2 bases, and 14 bases lay in between. The CDR3 is made up of 15 amino acids. Germline assignment: CDR1 SGHAT and CDR2 FQDESV (reference sequence). CDR3 amino acids: CASSLRPNPTYEQYF. CDR3 nucleotides: TGTGCCAGCAGCTTGCGGCCAAACCCAACCTACGAGCAGTACTTC.

The chain recombines TRBV19 with TRBJ1-2; 9 bases are shared with TRBD1. Germline V CDR1 and CDR2: LNHDA, SQIVND (reference sequence). The CDR3 totals 17 residues. The J segment lost 3 bases and the V segment lost 4 bases, leaving 12 bases of the junction unmatched. CDR3 DNA sequence: TGTGCCAGTAGTAGGTCCAGCGTGGGACAGGGTGACTATGGCTACACCTTC. Translation gives CASSRSSVGQGDYGYTF.

This clonotype was counted between two and nine times. The chain combines TRBV2 with TRBJ2-3; D assignment may be TRBD1 or TRBD2 (7 bases each). This CDR3 has 16 residues. The germline V and J ends were trimmed by 2 bases and 5 bases, with 17 bases remaining between them. Looked up from germline, CDR1 is SNHLY and CDR2 is FYNNEI. The CDR3 sequence is CASSEPAGAGGDTQYF. For the CDR3, the DNA is TGTGCCAGCAGTGAACCCGCGGGAGCAGGGGGAGATACGCAGTATTTT.

The genes are TRBV4-2 and TRBJ1-2, with D tentatively TRBD1 (6 bases). The length of the CDR3 is 15 residues. The germline V and J ends were trimmed by 0 bases and 5 bases, with 13 bases remaining between them. Germline loops: CDR1 LGHNA, CDR2 YNFKEQ. CDR3 in DNA: TGTGCCAGCAGCCAAGAGGGGGGGGCGCAGTATGGCTACACCTTC. Protein: CASSQEGGAQYGYTF.

This clonotype was detected a few times. This chain links TRBV12-3 or TRBV12-4 with TRBJ1-5; D is unresolved. V was pared by 7 bases and J by 4 bases, with 11 bases between. This CDR3 has 13 residues. The chain's CDR3 is CASMAGRNQPQHF. In DNA form, the CDR3 reads TGTGCCAGCATGGCCGGTCGTAATCAGCCCCAGCATTTT.

This chain links TRBV24-1 with TRBJ2-5; 9 bases align to TRBD1. Germline V lookup: CDR1 KGHDR, CDR2 SFDVKD. V dropped 7 bases and J dropped 3; count of bases not matched to a gene: 2. This CDR3 region has 13 residues. DNA for the CDR3: TGTGCCACCAGAAGGACAGGGGAAGAGACCCAGTACTTC. It specifies CATRRTGEETQYF.

V gene TRBV18 combines with J gene TRBJ1-1; 7 bases are a match to TRBD1. V trimming: 1 base; J trimming: 3 bases; junction bases outside the gene matches: 2. CDR1 and CDR2 (germline): KGHSH, LQKENI. CDR3 length equals 14 residues. As DNA, the CDR3 is TGTGCCAGCTCACCACAGGGGGCGGACACTGAAGCTTTCTTT. It encodes CASSPQGADTEAFF.

The chain recombines TRBV24-1 with TRBJ2-1; D gene ambiguous. Germline values: CDR1 KGHDR, CDR2 SFDVKD. Deletions cut 4 bases from V and 0 bases from J, with 12 bases between. The CDR3 spans 16 residues. The CDR3 DNA follows: TGTGCCACCAGTGACCCCCGGAGTAACTCCTACAATGAGCAGTTCTTC. It specifies CATSDPRSNSYNEQFF.

The J gene is TRBJ1-2, the V gene TRBV12-3 or TRBV12-4; D not certain. The length of the CDR3 is 11 residues. Trimming pared 4 bases from V and 10 bases from J, leaving 10 bases between. CDR3 sequence (DNA): TGTGCCAGCAGTTCCCCCCCCAACTACACCTTC. Its protein product is CASSSPPNYTF.

This rearrangement joins TRBV29-1 to TRBJ1-2; 11 bases match TRBD1. The trim removed 6 bases at V and 7 bases at J, leaving 1 base unmatched. The CDR3 has 11 amino acids. In germline, CDR1 is SQVTM, CDR2 ANQGSEA. Written as DNA, the CDR3 is TGCAGCGTCGGGACAGGGGGTGGCTACACCTTC. As protein: CSVGTGGGYTF.

In its sample, this clonotype was seen a few times. This chain's CDR3 is CASSGSGYNEQFF. DNA of the CDR3: TGTGCCAGCAGCGGAAGCGGATACAATGAGCAGTTCTTC. The chain is built from TRBV6-6 and TRBJ2-1, with TRBD2 as a possible D gene (5 bases). Germline assignment: CDR1 MNHNY and CDR2 SVGAGI (reference sequence). The CDR3 runs 13 residues. Deletions cut 6 bases from V and 4 bases from J, with 10 bases between.